The present TCR beta chain was sequenced within a study of blood T cell repertoires in COVID-19. Across the study: From the United States, Italy and Spain came samples of acute and convalescent COVID-19. From T cells, B-cell-depleted T cells, or PBMCs came the material, which was cDNA or gDNA.

In germline, CDR1 is SQVTM, CDR2 ANQGSEA. The ends lost 4 bases at V and 3 bases at J; junction bases unmatched: 7. The CDR3 is 14 amino acids. Authors' processing steps: Nucleated cell number was recorded as an estimate derived from reference gene primer amplification. The assay was immunoSEQ multiplex PCR, and TCRdb's table has in-frame clones only and misses some. For V, J and clone size, that table is used; D and trimming come from the DNA. The sample holds about 79,000 clones, around 88% seen once. This TCR came from a man in his 70s with active or convalescent COVID-19. Sequenced input: peripheral blood. The genes are TRBV29-1 and TRBJ1-1, with 8 bases aligning to TRBD1. The CDR3 protein is CSVGTDRVDTEAFF. CDR3 coding DNA: TGCAGCGTTGGGACGGACAGGGTGGACACTGAAGCTTTCTTT.